This T cell receptor beta chain stems from a study of tissue T cells after allogeneic stem cell transplantation. Trimming took 7 bases from V and 0 from J, leaving 18 bases between them. This CDR3 is built from 17 residues. Germline assignment: CDR1 KGHSH and CDR2 LQKENI. Generated by immunoSEQ multiplex PCR, the TCRdb table keeps only in-frame clones and is missing some. The profile shows 900 to 1,500 clones, about two thirds of them singletons. Study conclusions and caveats: Which tissue TCRs were alloreactive or antigen-specific was not determined. Some clones might be persisting host cells.

Notes on this clone: Its antigen is currently unknown.

The rearrangement joins TRBV18 to TRBJ2-2, with D possibly being TRBD1 (6 bases). The receptor comes from a male patient over 55 with steroid-refractory graft-versus-host disease after an allogeneic stem cell transplant. Some T cells may be supplied by the graft donor. Here the sequenced sample was skin, taken at autopsy. The CDR3 bases are TGTGCCAGCTATACGGGATCAGGGGTCGCGAACACCGGGGAGCTGTTTTTT. Protein: CASYTGSGVANTGELFF.